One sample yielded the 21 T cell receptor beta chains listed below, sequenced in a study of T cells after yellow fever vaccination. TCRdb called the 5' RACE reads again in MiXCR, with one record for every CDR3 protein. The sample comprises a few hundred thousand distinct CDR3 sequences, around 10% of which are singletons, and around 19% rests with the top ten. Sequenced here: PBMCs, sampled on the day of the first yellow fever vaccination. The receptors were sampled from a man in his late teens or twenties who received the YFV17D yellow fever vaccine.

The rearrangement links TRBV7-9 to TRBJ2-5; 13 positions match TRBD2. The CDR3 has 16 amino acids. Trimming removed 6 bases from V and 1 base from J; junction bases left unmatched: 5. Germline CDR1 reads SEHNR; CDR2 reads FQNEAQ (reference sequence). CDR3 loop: CASSSGLAGVQETQYF. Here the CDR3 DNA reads TGTGCCAGCAGTTCCGGACTAGCGGGGGTCCAAGAGACCCAGTACTTC.

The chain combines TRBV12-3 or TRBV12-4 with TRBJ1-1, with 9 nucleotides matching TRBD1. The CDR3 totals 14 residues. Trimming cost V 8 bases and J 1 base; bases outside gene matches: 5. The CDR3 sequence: CASGPTGGNTEAFF. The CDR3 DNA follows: TGTGCCAGCGGCCCGACAGGGGGGAACACTGAAGCTTTCTTT.

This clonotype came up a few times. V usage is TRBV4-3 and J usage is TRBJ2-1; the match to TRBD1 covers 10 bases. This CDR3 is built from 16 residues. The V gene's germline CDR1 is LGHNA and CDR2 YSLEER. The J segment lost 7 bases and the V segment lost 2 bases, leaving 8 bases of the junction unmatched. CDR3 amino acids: CASSQRTGGRKNEQFF. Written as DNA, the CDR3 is TGCGCCAGCAGCCAAAGGACAGGGGGAAGGAAAAATGAGCAGTTCTTC.

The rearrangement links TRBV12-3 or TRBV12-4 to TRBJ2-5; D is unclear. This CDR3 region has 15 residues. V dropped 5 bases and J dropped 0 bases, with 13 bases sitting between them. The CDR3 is CASSPTRAYQETQYF. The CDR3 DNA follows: TGTGCCAGCAGTCCGACCCGGGCGTACCAAGAGACCCAGTACTTC.

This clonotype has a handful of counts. The CDR3 DNA is TGTGCCAGCAGTTGGCTAGCGGGTCCTAGCACAGATACGCAGTATTTT. It translates to CASSWLAGPSTDTQYF. The gene calls are TRBV6-5 and TRBJ2-3; TRBD2 matches 8 bases. V gave up 4 bases and J gave up 0 bases; unmatched junction bases: 6. The CDR3 sequence is 16 residues long. The germline gives CDR1 MNHEY, CDR2 SVGAGI.

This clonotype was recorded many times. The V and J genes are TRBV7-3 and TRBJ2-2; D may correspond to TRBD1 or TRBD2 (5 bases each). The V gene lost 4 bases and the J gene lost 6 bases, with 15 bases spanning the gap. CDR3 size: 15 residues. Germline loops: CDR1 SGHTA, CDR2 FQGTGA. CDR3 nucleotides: TGTGCCAGCAGCTCCGCCGGGACCGAATCCGGGGAGCTGTTTTTT. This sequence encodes CASSSAGTESGELFF.

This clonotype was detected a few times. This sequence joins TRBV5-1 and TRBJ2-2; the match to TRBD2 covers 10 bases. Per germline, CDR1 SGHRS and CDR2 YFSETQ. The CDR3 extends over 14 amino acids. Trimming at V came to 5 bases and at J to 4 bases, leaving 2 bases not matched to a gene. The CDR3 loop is CASRPSGGTGELFF. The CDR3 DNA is TGCGCCAGCAGGCCTAGCGGGGGCACCGGGGAGCTGTTTTTT. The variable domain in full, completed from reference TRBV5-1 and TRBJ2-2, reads KAGVTQTPRYLIKTRGQQVTLSCSPISGHRSVSWYQQTPGQGLQFLFEYFSETQRNKGNFPGRFSGRQFSNSRSEMNVSTLELGDSALYLCASRPSGGTGELFFGEGSRLTVL.

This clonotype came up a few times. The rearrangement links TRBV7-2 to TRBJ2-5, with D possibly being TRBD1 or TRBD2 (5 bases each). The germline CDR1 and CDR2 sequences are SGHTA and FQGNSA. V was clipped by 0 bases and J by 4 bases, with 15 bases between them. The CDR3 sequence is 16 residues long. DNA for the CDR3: TGTGCCAGCAGCTTAGCCTCCTGGGACCGCGGAGAGACCCAGTACTTC. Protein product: CASSLASWDRGETQYF.

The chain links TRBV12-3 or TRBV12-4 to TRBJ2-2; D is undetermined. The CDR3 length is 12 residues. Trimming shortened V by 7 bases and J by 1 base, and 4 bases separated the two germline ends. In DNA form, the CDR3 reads TGTGCCAGCATTCTGAACACCGGGGAGCTGTTTTTT. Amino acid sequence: CASILNTGELFF.

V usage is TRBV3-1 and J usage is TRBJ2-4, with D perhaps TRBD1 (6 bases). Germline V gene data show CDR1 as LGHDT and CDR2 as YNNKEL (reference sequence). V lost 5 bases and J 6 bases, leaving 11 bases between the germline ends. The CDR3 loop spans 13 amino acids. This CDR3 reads CASSISQGNIQYF. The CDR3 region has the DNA TGTGCCAGCAGCATTTCACAGGGAAACATTCAGTACTTC.

The CDR3 sequence: CASSLGASYNEQFF. CDR3 DNA: TGTGCCAGCAGTTTAGGTGCCTCCTACAATGAGCAGTTCTTC. The rearrangement uses TRBV27 and TRBJ2-1; unclear D gene. This CDR3 has 14 amino acids. Trimming stripped 2 bases from V and 0 bases from J, with 5 bases between. Per the germline V gene, CDR1 is MNHEY and CDR2 is SMNVEV (reference sequence).

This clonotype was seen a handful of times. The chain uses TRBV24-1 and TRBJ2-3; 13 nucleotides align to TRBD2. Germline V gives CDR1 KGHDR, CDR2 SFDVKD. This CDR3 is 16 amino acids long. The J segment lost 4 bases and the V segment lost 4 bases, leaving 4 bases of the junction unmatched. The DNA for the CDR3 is TGTGCCACCAGTGACACACTAGCGGGGGGGCCAGATACGCAGTATTTT. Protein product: CATSDTLAGGPDTQYF.

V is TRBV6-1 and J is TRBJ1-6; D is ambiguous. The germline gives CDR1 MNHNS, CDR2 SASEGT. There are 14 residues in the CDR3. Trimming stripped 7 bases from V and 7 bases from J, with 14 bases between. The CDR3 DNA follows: TGTGCCAGCATAAGTAGGACCCAAAATTCACCCCTCCACTTT. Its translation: CASISRTQNSPLHF.

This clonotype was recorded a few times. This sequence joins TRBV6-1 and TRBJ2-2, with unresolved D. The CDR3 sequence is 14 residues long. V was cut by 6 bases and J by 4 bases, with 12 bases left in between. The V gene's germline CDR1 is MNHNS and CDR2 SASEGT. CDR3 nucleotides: TGTGCCAGCAGCCTGGACGGGTTCACCGGGGAGCTGTTTTTT. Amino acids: CASSLDGFTGELFF.

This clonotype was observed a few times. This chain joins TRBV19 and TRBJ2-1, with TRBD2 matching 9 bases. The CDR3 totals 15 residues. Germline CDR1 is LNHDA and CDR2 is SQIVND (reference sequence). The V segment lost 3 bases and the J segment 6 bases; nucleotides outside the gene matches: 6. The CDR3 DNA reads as TGTGCCAGTAGTATCGGTTTAGCGGGGGCCAATGAGCAGTTCTTC. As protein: CASSIGLAGANEQFF.

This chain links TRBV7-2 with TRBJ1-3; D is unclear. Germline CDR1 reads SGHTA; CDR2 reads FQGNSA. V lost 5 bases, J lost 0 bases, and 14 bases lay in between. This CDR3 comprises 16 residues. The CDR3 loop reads CASSQSRASSGNTIYF. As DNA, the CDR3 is TGTGCCAGCAGCCAATCCCGAGCGAGCTCTGGAAACACCATATATTTT.

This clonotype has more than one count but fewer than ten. CDR3 bases: TGTGCCAGCACGAGTGGGGTTTCTGGAAACACCATATATTTT. As protein: CASTSGVSGNTIYF. This chain links TRBV6-5 with TRBJ1-3, with D unclear. The CDR3 has 14 amino acids. V shed 7 bases and J shed 1 base, with 11 bases lying between them. From germline, CDR1 is MNHEY and CDR2 SVGAGI.

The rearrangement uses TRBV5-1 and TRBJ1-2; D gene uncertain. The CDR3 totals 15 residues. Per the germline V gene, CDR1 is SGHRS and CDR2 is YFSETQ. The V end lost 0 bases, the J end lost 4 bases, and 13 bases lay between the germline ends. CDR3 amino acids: CASSLVGSLSYGYTF. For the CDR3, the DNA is TGCGCCAGCAGCTTGGTCGGCAGCCTTTCCTATGGCTACACCTTC.

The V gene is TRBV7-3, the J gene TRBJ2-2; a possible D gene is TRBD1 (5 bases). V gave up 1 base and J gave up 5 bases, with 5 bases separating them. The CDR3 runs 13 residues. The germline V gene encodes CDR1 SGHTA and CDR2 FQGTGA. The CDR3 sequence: CASSLKGTGELFF. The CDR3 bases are TGTGCCAGCAGCTTAAAGGGGACCGGGGAGCTGTTTTTT.

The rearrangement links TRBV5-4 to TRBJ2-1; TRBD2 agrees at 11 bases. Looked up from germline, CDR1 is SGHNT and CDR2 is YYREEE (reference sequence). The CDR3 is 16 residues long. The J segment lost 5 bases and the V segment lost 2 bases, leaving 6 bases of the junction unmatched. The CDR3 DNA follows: TGTGCCAGCAGCTTTCCCCTAGCGGGGGGCCACAATGAGCAGTTCTTC. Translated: CASSFPLAGGHNEQFF.

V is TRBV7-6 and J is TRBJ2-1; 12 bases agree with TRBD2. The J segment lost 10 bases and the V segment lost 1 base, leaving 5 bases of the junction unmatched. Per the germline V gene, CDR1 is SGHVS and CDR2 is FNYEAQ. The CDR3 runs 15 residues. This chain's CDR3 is CASSLVASGGGEQFF. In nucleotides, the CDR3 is TGTGCCAGCAGCTTAGTGGCTAGCGGGGGGGGCGAGCAGTTCTTC.